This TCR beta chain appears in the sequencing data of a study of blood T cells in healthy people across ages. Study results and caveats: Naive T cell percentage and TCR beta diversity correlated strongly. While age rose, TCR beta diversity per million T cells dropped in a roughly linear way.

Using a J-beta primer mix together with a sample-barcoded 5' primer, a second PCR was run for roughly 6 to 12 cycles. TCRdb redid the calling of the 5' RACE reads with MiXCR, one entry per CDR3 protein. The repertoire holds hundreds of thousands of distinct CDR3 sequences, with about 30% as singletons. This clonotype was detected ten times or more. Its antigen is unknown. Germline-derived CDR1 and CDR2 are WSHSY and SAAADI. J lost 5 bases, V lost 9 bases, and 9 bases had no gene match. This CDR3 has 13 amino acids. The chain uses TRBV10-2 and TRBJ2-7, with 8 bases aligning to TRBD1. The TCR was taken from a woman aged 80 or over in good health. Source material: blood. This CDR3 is CASGETGDNEQYF. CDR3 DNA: TGCGCCAGTGGTGAGACAGGGGACAACGAGCAGTACTTC.